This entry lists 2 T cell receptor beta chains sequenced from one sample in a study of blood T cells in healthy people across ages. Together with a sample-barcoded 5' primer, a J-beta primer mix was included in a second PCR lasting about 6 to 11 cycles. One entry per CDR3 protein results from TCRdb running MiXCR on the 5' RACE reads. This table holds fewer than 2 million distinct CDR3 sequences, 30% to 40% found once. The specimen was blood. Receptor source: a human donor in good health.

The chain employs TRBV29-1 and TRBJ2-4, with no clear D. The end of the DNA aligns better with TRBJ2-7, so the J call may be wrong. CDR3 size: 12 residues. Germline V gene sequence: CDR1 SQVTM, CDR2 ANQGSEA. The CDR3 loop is CSALFLNYEQYF. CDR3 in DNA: TGCAGCGCTCTCTTCCTGAACTACGAGCAGTACTTC.

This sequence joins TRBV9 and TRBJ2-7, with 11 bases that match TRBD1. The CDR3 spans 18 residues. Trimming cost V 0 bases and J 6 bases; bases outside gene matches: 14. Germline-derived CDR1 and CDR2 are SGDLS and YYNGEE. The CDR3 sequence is CASSVGNFGTGGRGEQYF. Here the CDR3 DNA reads TGTGCCAGCAGCGTAGGGAATTTTGGGACAGGGGGTAGAGGCGAGCAGTACTTC.